These 31 T cell receptor beta chains came from one sample sequenced in a study of T cells in Graves' hyperthyroidism and ophthalmopathy. The CDR3 regions of TCR beta were amplified from RNA transcripts. In the first-round RT-PCR of the TCR CDR3, the HTBI primer set was used. TCRdb fed the multiplex PCR reads into MiXCR, producing one record per CDR3 protein. The sample records 300,000 to 450,000 distinct CDR3 sequences, roughly 25% being singletons. Sequenced material: blood. These TCRs come from a man aged 45-60 years with Graves' hyperthyroidism.

This clonotype has a handful of counts. The chain has TRBV7-8 and TRBJ2-1; D possibly corresponds to TRBD2 (5 bases). Germline CDR1 SGHVS, CDR2 FQNEAQ. The CDR3 totals 13 residues. Trimming pared 7 bases from V and 5 bases from J, leaving 12 bases between. The CDR3 DNA follows: TGTGCCAGCACTAGCAGCCTCAACAATGAGCAGTTCTTC. This encodes CASTSSLNNEQFF.

The DNA for the CDR3 is TGCAGTGCTAGATCAGGGGCCTTAATGAACACTGAAGCTTTCTTT. Translation gives CSARSGALMNTEAFF. The chain is built from TRBV20-1 and TRBJ1-1, with a possible D match to TRBD1 (6 bases). In germline, CDR1 is DFQATT, CDR2 SNEGSKA (reference sequence). This CDR3 has 15 amino acids. V lost 2 bases and J lost 0, with 13 bases in between.

This clonotype has more than one count but fewer than ten. The chain uses TRBV13 and TRBJ2-1; 8 bases map to TRBD2. J lost 7 bases, V lost 4 bases, and 9 bases had no gene match. The CDR3 is 15 residues long. CDR1 and CDR2 (germline): PRHDT, FYEKMQ (reference sequence). CDR3: CASSSGTRNRNEQFF. The CDR3, as DNA: TGTGCCAGCAGCTCCGGGACTAGGAATCGTAATGAGCAGTTCTTC.

The gene calls are TRBV12-3 or TRBV12-4 and TRBJ2-1, with 8 bases identical to TRBD2. This CDR3 is 17 amino acids long. The trim removed 6 bases at V and 8 bases at J, leaving 18 bases unmatched. CDR3 loop: CASRGGWGLAGKDEQFF. The CDR3 nucleotides are TGTGCCAGCAGAGGAGGGTGGGGATTAGCGGGAAAGGATGAGCAGTTCTTC.

This sequence joins TRBV27 and TRBJ2-7; perhaps TRBD2 as D (5 bases). V was pared by 2 bases and J by 0 bases, with 8 bases between. This CDR3 comprises 14 residues. Germline lookup yields CDR1 MNHEY and CDR2 SMNVEV (reference sequence). The CDR3 nucleotides read TGTGCCAGCAGTTTAGTTAGCGACTCCTACGAGCAGTACTTC. Its translation is CASSLVSDSYEQYF.

This clonotype was seen repeatedly, ten times or more. The rearrangement joins TRBV11-2 to TRBJ2-1, with D uncertain. The V end lost 3 bases, the J end lost 5 bases, and 8 bases lay between the germline ends. Germline lookup yields CDR1 SGHAT and CDR2 FQNNGV. This CDR3 has 13 amino acids. The CDR3 sequence: CASSFFGHNEQFF. The CDR3 coding sequence is TGTGCCAGCAGCTTTTTCGGACACAATGAGCAGTTCTTC.

This clonotype was seen once. CDR3 nucleotide sequence: TGTGCCTGGACCTACGGACAGGGAAAGGATGGCTACACCTTC. Encoded protein: CAWTYGQGKDGYTF. The chain recombines TRBV30 with TRBJ1-2; TRBD1 matches 8 bases. There are 14 residues in the CDR3. Trimming cost V 4 bases and J 6 bases; bases outside gene matches: 10. Germline CDR1 and CDR2: GTSNPN and SVGIG (reference sequence).

This clonotype has only a few counts. The chain carries TRBV7-2 and TRBJ2-5, with 7 nucleotides matching TRBD2. The CDR3 length is 16 residues. CDR1 is SGHTA, CDR2 FQGNSA, per germline. Unmatched junction bases numbered 10, after V lost 5 bases and J lost 1 base. The CDR3 protein is CASSQSWGGGQETQYF. CDR3 DNA: TGTGCCAGCAGCCAAAGCTGGGGCGGGGGCCAAGAGACCCAGTACTTC.

This clonotype turned up a few times. V gene TRBV6-6 combines with J gene TRBJ2-3, with D unresolved. This CDR3 is built from 14 residues. V lost 2 bases to trimming and J lost 0 bases, with 6 bases between them. CDR1 is MNHNY, CDR2 SVGAGI, per germline (reference sequence). CDR3 in DNA: TGTGCCAGCAGTTACCAGTCTAGCACAGATACGCAGTATTTT. It yields the protein CASSYQSSTDTQYF.

This clonotype was counted between two and nine times. CDR3 in amino acids: CASSLRGMSTEAFF. DNA of the CDR3: TGTGCCAGCAGCTTGCGGGGTATGAGCACTGAAGCTTTCTTT. The chain carries TRBV5-8 and TRBJ1-1; unclear D gene. This CDR3 is 14 amino acids long. Trimming removed 1 base from V and 4 bases from J, with 11 bases in between. Germline lookup yields CDR1 SGHTS and CDR2 YDEGEE. Full variable domain (remainder filled in from reference TRBV5-8 and TRBJ1-1): EAGVTQSPTHLIKTRGQQATLRCSPISGHTSVYWYQQALGLGLQFLLWYDEGEERNRGNFPPRFSGRQFPNYSSELNVNALELEDSALYLCASSLRGMSTEAFFGQGTRLTVV.

The chain joins TRBV7-6 to TRBJ2-1; possible D gene TRBD1, 6 bases. V was cut by 2 bases and J by 8 bases, with 13 bases left in between. This CDR3 is 14 amino acids long. In germline, CDR1 is SGHVS, CDR2 FNYEAQ. CDR3 protein: CASSLQQGVDEQFF. The CDR3 DNA is TGTGCCAGCAGCTTACAACAGGGAGTCGATGAGCAGTTCTTC.

For this clonotype: This may be a read error: a much more frequent sequence differs by one nucleotide. The rearrangement links TRBV12-3 or TRBV12-4 to TRBJ1-2; D gene unclear. Trimming pared 7 bases from V and 5 bases from J, leaving 11 bases between. The CDR3 runs to 12 residues. The DNA of the CDR3 is TGTGCCAGCACCCCACGGGAATATGGCTACACCTTC. Translation gives CASTPREYGYTF.

The CDR3 DNA is TGTGCCAGTAGAACCGGTGTAGGGAGCGAGATTAACCAGAACACTGAAGCTTTCTTT. Its translation: CASRTGVGSEINQNTEAFF. V is TRBV19 and J is TRBJ1-1; D unresolved. Trimming removed 6 bases from V and 1 base from J, with 27 bases in between. Germline V gives CDR1 LNHDA, CDR2 SQIVND (reference sequence). The CDR3 loop spans 19 amino acids.

This clonotype was observed many times. The chain couples TRBV3-1 to TRBJ1-5, with TRBD1 as a possible D gene (5 bases). Germline V gene lookup returns CDR1 LGHDT and CDR2 YNNKEL (reference sequence). The length of the CDR3 is 13 residues. V lost 0 bases, J lost 7 bases, and 7 bases lay in between. The CDR3 loop is CASSQDRAQPQHF. In DNA, the CDR3 is TGTGCCAGCAGCCAAGACAGGGCCCAGCCCCAGCATTTT.

This clonotype occurred a few times. The chain carries TRBV20-1 and TRBJ2-7; 7 bases fit TRBD2. The junction had 5 bases not matched to a gene; V was cut back by 1 base and J by 5 bases. Germline-derived CDR1 and CDR2 are DFQATT and SNEGSKA (reference sequence). The CDR3 spans 13 residues. The CDR3 nucleotides read TGCAGTGCTAGAGCTGCGGGAGCTAACGAGCAGTACTTC. As protein: CSARAAGANEQYF.

This clonotype was picked up a small number of times. J is TRBJ2-4 and V is TRBV12-3 or TRBV12-4; 9 bases are a match to TRBD2. J gave up 0 bases and V 5 bases, and 8 bases lay outside the gene matches. The CDR3 consists of 17 residues. For the CDR3, the DNA is TGTGCCAGCAGTGCGGGGGGGACAATACTAGCCAAAAACATTCAGTACTTC. It yields the protein CASSAGGTILAKNIQYF.

This clonotype turned up a few times. The junction differs from germline at one of its ends, possibly a read error. The chain carries TRBV27 and TRBJ2-5; D ambiguous. The CDR3 has 13 amino acids. The germline CDR1 and CDR2 sequences are MNHEY and SMNVEV (reference sequence). This CDR3 is CATSDLKGETQYF. In DNA form, the CDR3 reads TGTGCCACCAGTGATTTGAAGGGAGAGACCCAGTACTTC.

V usage is TRBV20-1 and J usage is TRBJ2-7; TRBD2 matches at 11 bases. CDR1 is DFQATT, CDR2 SNEGSKA, per germline (reference sequence). The CDR3 consists of 15 residues. The trim removed 3 bases at V and 0 bases at J, leaving 4 bases unmatched. CDR3 DNA sequence: TGCAGTGCTAGCGCCGGGACTAGCGGCTCCTACGAGCAGTACTTC. It yields the protein CSASAGTSGSYEQYF.

This clonotype was seen ten or more times. V gene TRBV6-1 combines with J gene TRBJ1-1; 8 bases line up with TRBD1. The ends lost 6 bases at V and 7 bases at J; junction bases unmatched: 7. CDR3 size: 13 residues. Germline V lookup: CDR1 MNHNS, CDR2 SASEGT. As DNA, the CDR3 is TGTGCCAGCAGACGACAGGGGATCGGTGAAGCTTTCTTT. This translates into CASRRQGIGEAFF.

This clonotype was observed a single time. The chain joins TRBV7-3 to TRBJ2-2, with 10 bases lining up with TRBD2. The junction had 10 bases not matched to a gene; V was cut back by 7 bases and J by 5 bases. The CDR3 runs to 16 residues. In germline, CDR1 is SGHTA, CDR2 FQGTGA. CDR3 sequence: CASTHPAGGRTGELFF. The CDR3 DNA reads TGTGCCAGCACCCACCCAGCGGGAGGGCGAACCGGGGAGCTGTTTTTT.

On this clonotype: This may come from a read error, since a much larger clone is one base off. This sequence joins TRBV6-1 and TRBJ1-2, with a tentative D call TRBD1 (5 bases). This CDR3 comprises 16 residues. Per the germline V gene, CDR1 is MNHNS and CDR2 is SASEGT. The V and J ends lost 2 bases and 3 bases respectively, with 16 bases between them. In DNA, the CDR3 is TGTGCCAGCAGTGAAAGCGGCAAGGGGCAGGACTATGGCTACACCTTC. This encodes CASSESGKGQDYGYTF.

The chain couples TRBV10-3 to TRBJ1-1, with 8 positions matching TRBD1. The CDR3 runs to 13 residues. V was pared by 7 bases and J by 1 base, with 2 bases of the junction left unmatched. Germline loops: CDR1 ENHRY, CDR2 SYGVKD. DNA for the CDR3: TGTGCCATCAACGGACAGGGGAACACTGAAGCTTTCTTT. Translated: CAINGQGNTEAFF.

The count of this clonotype is one. This sequence joins TRBV7-2 and TRBJ2-7; unclear D gene. Germline V CDR1 and CDR2: SGHTA, FQGNSA. V was shortened by 5 bases and J by 0 bases, with 17 bases between the two germline ends. This CDR3 region has 16 residues. DNA for the CDR3: TGTGCCAGCAGCCACCATGTGGTGGTTAGCTCCTACGAGCAGTACTTC. It encodes CASSHHVVVSSYEQYF.

This chain joins TRBV9 and TRBJ2-2, with 10 bases aligning to TRBD2. This CDR3 region has 15 residues. V lost 6 bases and J lost 1; bases outside the gene matches: 3. The germline gives CDR1 SGDLS, CDR2 YYNGEE. CDR3 protein: CASNLAGVNTGELFF. Written as DNA, the CDR3 is TGTGCCAGCAACCTAGCGGGAGTGAACACCGGGGAGCTGTTTTTT.

The table lists this clonotype with many counts. The rearrangement uses TRBV20-1 and TRBJ2-1; 8 bases match TRBD2. Trimming cost V 5 bases and J 2 bases; bases outside gene matches: 2. CDR1 and CDR2 from the germline V gene are DFQATT and SNEGSKA (reference sequence). CDR3 length: 13 residues. The CDR3 protein is CSALSGTYNEQFF. In DNA, the CDR3 is TGCAGTGCTCTTAGCGGGACCTACAATGAGCAGTTCTTC.

The chain employs TRBV7-9 and TRBJ2-1; 14 bases are a match to TRBD2. Germline assignment: CDR1 SEHNR and CDR2 FQNEAQ (reference sequence). The CDR3 has 15 residues. V gave up 3 bases and J gave up 10 bases; unmatched junction bases: 5. CDR3: CASSLTSGRAQEQFF. CDR3 nucleotide sequence: TGTGCCAGCAGCTTGACTAGCGGGAGGGCCCAGGAGCAGTTCTTC.

This clonotype was seen a few times. The chain joins TRBV7-2 to TRBJ2-1; 9 positions agree with TRBD2. This CDR3 has 16 amino acids. Germline CDR1 SGHTA, CDR2 FQGNSA. V shed 4 bases and J 9 bases; nucleotides not matched to a gene: 13. CDR3 sequence: CASSSRLAVLLGEQFF. The CDR3 DNA is TGTGCCAGCAGCTCTCGACTAGCGGTTCTCTTGGGTGAGCAGTTCTTC. Supplemented by reference TRBV7-2 and TRBJ2-1, the full variable domain reads GAGVSQSPSNKVTEKGKDVELRCDPISGHTALYWYRQSLGQGLEFLIYFQGNSAPDKSGLPSDRFSAERTGGSVSTLTIQRTQQEDSAVYLCASSSRLAVLLGEQFFGPGTRLTVL.

This clonotype has a count of ten or more. The chain links TRBV28 to TRBJ2-5; TRBD2 agrees at 9 bases. In germline, CDR1 is MDHEN, CDR2 SYDVKM. With 2 bases clipped from V and 7 bases from J, the junction kept 5 bases outside the gene matches. This CDR3 contains 14 residues. The CDR3 loop is CASSLLAGPGTQYF. The CDR3 coding sequence is TGTGCCAGCAGTTTACTAGCGGGGCCCGGGACCCAGTACTTC.

The chain is built from TRBV27 and TRBJ2-2; 15 bases are a match to TRBD2. Germline V lookup: CDR1 MNHEY, CDR2 SMNVEV (reference sequence). V lost 7 bases to trimming and J lost 7 bases; unmatched junction nucleotides: 7. This CDR3 has 16 residues. The CDR3 reads CASKISGLAGGGELFF. The CDR3 bases are TGTGCCAGCAAGATCTCGGGACTAGCGGGGGGCGGGGAGCTGTTTTTT.

This clonotype was counted between two and nine times. The chain joins TRBV18 to TRBJ2-1; 8 bases agree with TRBD2. From germline, CDR1 is KGHSH and CDR2 LQKENI. This CDR3 contains 16 residues. The trim removed 5 bases at V and 1 base at J, leaving 7 bases unmatched. The CDR3 DNA reads as TGTGCCAGCTCAACAATAGCGGGGTATTCCTACAATGAGCAGTTCTTC. It is translated as CASSTIAGYSYNEQFF.

This chain uses TRBV25-1 with TRBJ2-5; 7 bases match TRBD2. The trim removed 5 bases at V and 5 bases at J, leaving 14 bases unmatched. This CDR3 comprises 16 residues. The V gene's germline CDR1 is MGHDK and CDR2 SYGVNS. The CDR3 DNA sequence: TGTGCCAGCAGTAGATACTCAGCGGGAACGATGGAGACCCAGTACTTC. As protein: CASSRYSAGTMETQYF.